Described below is a single T cell receptor beta chain sequence and its context. Its antigen is currently unknown. It was with unique molecular identifiers that the TCRbeta library was prepared. MiXCR, run by TCRdb on the PCR reads, gives a single entry per CDR3 protein. Of about 200,000 distinct CDR3 sequences listed, 6.6% are singletons. CDR3 size: 15 residues. CDR1 and CDR2 (germline): SGHRS, YFSETQ. V lost 0 bases, J lost 3 bases, and 12 bases lay in between. This entry belongs to a study of T-cell reconstitution after alpha-beta-depleted transplantation in children. Findings of the study overall: Reports say that about two months after transplant, the alpha-beta T cells came out of several hundred graft clones that had expanded. It was surviving recipient T cells and thymic progenitors that gave some patients high TCRbeta diversity at day 60. Hyperexpanded clones declined; after one year, newly produced T cells mostly supplied diversity.

The clonotype was recovered from a boy aged 2 to 10 with acute lymphoblastic leukemia, due to receive a stem cell transplant. The material was PBMCs, obtained before TCRalphabeta/CD19-depleted stem cell transplant. The J gene is TRBJ2-5, the V gene TRBV5-1; unclear D gene. The CDR3 region is CASSLGVFEKETQYF. The DNA for the CDR3 is TGCGCCAGCAGCTTGGGGGTTTTCGAGAAAGAGACCCAGTACTTC.